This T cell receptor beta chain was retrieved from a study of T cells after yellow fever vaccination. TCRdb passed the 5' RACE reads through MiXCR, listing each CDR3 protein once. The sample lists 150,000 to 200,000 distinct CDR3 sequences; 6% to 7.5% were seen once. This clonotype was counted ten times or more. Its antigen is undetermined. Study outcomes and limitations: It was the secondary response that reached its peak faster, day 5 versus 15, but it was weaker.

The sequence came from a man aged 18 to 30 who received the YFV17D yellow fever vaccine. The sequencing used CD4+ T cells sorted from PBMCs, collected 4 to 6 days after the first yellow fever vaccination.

The CDR3 DNA is TGTGCCAGCAGCTTAGGCGGGGACTACGAGCAGTACTTC. The encoded protein is CASSLGGDYEQYF. J is TRBJ2-7 and V is TRBV7-2; the D gene is possibly TRBD2 (6 bases). This CDR3 comprises 13 residues. CDR1 and CDR2 (germline): SGHTA, FQGNSA. V was cut by 1 base and J by 3 bases, with 7 bases left in between.